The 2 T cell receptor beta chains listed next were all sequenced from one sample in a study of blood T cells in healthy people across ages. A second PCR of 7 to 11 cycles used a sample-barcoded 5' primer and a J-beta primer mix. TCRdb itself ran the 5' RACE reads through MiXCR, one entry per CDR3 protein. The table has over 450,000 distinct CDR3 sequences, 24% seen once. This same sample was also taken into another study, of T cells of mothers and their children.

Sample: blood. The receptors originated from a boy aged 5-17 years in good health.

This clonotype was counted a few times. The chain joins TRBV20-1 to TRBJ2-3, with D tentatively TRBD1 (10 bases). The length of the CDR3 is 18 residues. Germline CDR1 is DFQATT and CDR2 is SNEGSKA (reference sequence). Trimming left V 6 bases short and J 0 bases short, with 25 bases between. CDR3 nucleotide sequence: TGCAGTGCCTCGGGACAGGGGATAGCGGGAGTAAGCACAGATACGCAGTATTTT. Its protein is CSASGQGIAGVSTDTQYF.

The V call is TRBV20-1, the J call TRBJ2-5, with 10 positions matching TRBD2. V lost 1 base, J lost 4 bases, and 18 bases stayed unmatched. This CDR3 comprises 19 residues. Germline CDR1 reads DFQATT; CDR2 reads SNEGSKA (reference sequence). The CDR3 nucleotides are TGCAGTGCTAGAGTAGTAGTAGCGGGGGGCCGGGAGATTCGAGAGACCCAGTACTTC. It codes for CSARVVVAGGREIRETQYF.